Detailed here is one T cell receptor (beta chain). Its antigen is not known. This CDR3 region has 11 residues. The V gene lost 7 bases and the J gene lost 2 bases, with 5 bases spanning the gap. Germline V gives CDR1 SGHNT, CDR2 YYREEE (reference sequence). This sample was taken from a study of OX40 agonist ivuxolimab in advanced cancers. About the research overall: In this cohort, patients received ivuxolimab, an agonistic anti-OX40 (CD134) antibody. People who had prior anti-PD-1, anti-PD-L1 or anti-CTLA-4 therapy could take part, and 35% to 50% had some. Study conclusions and caveats: Expanded clones were, on average, more numerous among CD8+ T cells than CD4+. At 0.1 to 3.0 mg/kg, clonal expansion of CD4+ and CD8+ blood T cells had occurred by week 6.

Profiled with immunoSEQ multiplex PCR; TCRdb holds only in-frame clones, not every one. The data show roughly 15,000 clones, over 80% seen once. The source of this sequence is an adult with an advanced solid tumor such as melanoma, head and neck, liver or kidney cancer. The chain couples TRBV5-4 to TRBJ2-3; D gene unclear. Here the sequenced sample was CD4+ or CD8+ T cells sorted from blood, taken in a trial of the OX40 agonist ivuxolimab. The CDR3 region has the DNA TGTGCCAGCCAAAACACAGATACGCAGTATTTT. It translates to CASQNTDTQYF.